This T cell receptor beta chain was retrieved from a study of CD8+ T cells in alopecia areata. Study-wide results and limits: Within the top 100, expanded CD8+ clones significantly decreased with tofacitinib, as did scalp clonality.

In germline, CDR1 is SQVTM, CDR2 ANQGSEA. With V trimmed by 7 bases and J by 9 bases, 4 bases remained unmatched. The CDR3 runs 12 residues. A remark on this clone: Its target is unknown.

Extracted RNA was reverse transcribed into cDNA, the sequencing template. Some clones are missing from TCRdb's copy, which holds only in-frame ones; the method was immunoSEQ multiplex PCR. Of roughly 180,000 clones in the sample, about 48% are singletons; the top ten hold approximately 11%. Specified treatment: oral pan-JAK inhibitor, 5-10 mg twice daily. This receptor was identified in a human donor with alopecia areata. The gene calls are TRBV29-1 and TRBJ2-1, with 12 positions matching TRBD2. Sample: CD8+ T cells sorted from blood, taken at week 24, from a patient treated with tofacitinib. The CDR3 sequence is CSASGGAIEQFF. CDR3 nucleotide sequence: TGCAGCGCTAGCGGGGGGGCCATTGAGCAGTTCTTC.